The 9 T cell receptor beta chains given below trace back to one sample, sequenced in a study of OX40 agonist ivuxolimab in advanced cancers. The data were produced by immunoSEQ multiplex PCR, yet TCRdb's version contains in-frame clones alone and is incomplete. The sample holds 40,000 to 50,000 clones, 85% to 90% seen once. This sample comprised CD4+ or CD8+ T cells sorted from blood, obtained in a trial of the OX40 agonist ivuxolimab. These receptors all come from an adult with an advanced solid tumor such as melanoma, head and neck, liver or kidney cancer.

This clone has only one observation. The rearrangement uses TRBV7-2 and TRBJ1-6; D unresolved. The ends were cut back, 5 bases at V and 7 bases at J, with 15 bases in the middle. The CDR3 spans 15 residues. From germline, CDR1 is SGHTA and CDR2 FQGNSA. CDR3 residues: CASSNPGPLNSPLHF. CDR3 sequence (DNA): TGTGCCAGCAGCAATCCGGGCCCTTTAAATTCACCCCTCCACTTT.

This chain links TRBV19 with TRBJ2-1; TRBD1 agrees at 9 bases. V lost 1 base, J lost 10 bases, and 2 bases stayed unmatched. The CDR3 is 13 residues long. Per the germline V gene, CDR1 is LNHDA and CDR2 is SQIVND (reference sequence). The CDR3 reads CASSIVTGGEQFF. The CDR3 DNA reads TGTGCCAGTAGTATAGTGACAGGGGGAGAGCAGTTCTTC. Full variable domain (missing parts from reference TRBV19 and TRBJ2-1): DGGITQSPKYLFRKEGQNVTLSCEQNLNHDAMYWYRQDPGQGLRLIYYSQIVNDFQKGDIAEGYSVSREKKESFPLTVTSAQKNPTAFYLCASSIVTGGEQFFGPGTRLTVL.

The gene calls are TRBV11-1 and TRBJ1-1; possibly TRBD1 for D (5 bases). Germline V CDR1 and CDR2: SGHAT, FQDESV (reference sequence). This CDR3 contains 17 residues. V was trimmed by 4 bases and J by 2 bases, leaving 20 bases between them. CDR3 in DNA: TGTGCCAGCAGCTCCACCACCCTAGACAGCGCCAACACTGAAGCTTTCTTT. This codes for CASSSTTLDSANTEAFF.

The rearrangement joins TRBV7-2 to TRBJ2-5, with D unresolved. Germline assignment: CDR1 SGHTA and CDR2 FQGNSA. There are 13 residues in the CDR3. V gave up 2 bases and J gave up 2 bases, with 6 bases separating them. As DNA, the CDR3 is TGTGCCAGCAGCTTAAGGGTACAAGAGACCCAGTACTTC. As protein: CASSLRVQETQYF.

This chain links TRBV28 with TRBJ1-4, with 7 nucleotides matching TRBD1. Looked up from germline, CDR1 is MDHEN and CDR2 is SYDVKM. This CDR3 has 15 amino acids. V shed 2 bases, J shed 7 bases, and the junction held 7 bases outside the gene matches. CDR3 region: CASSLGGRGGEKLFF. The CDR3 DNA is TGTGCCAGCAGTTTAGGCGGCAGGGGGGGTGAAAAACTGTTTTTT.

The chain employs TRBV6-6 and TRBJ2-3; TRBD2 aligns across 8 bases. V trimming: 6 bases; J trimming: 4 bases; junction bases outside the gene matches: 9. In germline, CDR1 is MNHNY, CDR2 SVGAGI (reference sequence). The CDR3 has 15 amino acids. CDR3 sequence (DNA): TGTGCCAGCAGCTCACAGCGGGAGTGGGCAGATACGCAGTATTTT. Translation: CASSSQREWADTQYF.

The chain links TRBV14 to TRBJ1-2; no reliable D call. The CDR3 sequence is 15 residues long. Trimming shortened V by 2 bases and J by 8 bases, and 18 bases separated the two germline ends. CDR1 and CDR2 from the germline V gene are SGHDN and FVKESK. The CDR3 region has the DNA TGTGCCAGCAGCCAACTTCTCGGGCCTTCAGGAGGCTACACCTTC. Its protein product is CASSQLLGPSGGYTF.

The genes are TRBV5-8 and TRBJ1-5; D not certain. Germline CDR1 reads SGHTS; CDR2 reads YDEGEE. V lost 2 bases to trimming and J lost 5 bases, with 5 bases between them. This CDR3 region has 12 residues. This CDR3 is CASSFRDQPQHF. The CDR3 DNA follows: TGTGCCAGCAGCTTTCGAGATCAGCCCCAGCATTTT.

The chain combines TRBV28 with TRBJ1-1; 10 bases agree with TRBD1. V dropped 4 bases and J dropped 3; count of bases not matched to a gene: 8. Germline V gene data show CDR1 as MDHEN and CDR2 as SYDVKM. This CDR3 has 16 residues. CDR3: CASSSGQGRGDTEAFF. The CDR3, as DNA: TGTGCCAGCAGTTCGGGACAGGGGAGGGGAGACACTGAAGCTTTCTTT.